This T cell receptor (beta chain) was observed in a study of cytomegalovirus exposure and HLA in healthy donors. The assay was immunoSEQ multiplex PCR, and TCRdb's table has in-frame clones only and misses some. The table has approximately 140,000 clones, about 86% seen once. The V and J ends lost 5 bases and 3 bases respectively, with 14 bases between them. Germline V gene lookup returns CDR1 SEHNR and CDR2 FQNEAQ (reference sequence). The CDR3 has 14 amino acids. Findings and caveats of the study: Among TCR sequences, most were rare, though some public TCRs appeared in many donors.

A word on this clone: Its antigen remains unknown.

The chain carries TRBV7-9 and TRBJ2-7, with a possible D match to TRBD2 (5 bases). The specimen was PBMCs. The clonotype was recovered from a woman aged 18 to 35 in good health and CMV-seropositive. DNA for the CDR3: TGTGCCAGCAGCCCCCGAGGGCCCCTCTACGAGCAGTACTTC. Protein: CASSPRGPLYEQYF.